This paragraph reports one T cell receptor beta chain. Which antigen it targets is not known. It has no much larger one-base neighbor in the sample; base qualities were not kept. The data belong to a study of CD8 T cells in ankylosing spondylitis (dated by TCRdb to about 2017). In terms of the full investigation: T cell receptor beta repertoires were profiled in healthy donors and ankylosing spondylitis patients so that disease-linked TCR variants could be found. Peripheral blood samples were taken, and synovial fluid was additionally collected from ankylosing spondylitis patients. The full study cohort comprised roughly 24 ankylosing spondylitis patients and 110 or so healthy donors.

The CDR3 numbers 12 residues from cysteine through phenylalanine. Of the read, only the CDR3 DNA is kept; its 36 bases are in frame from base 1. The junction carries 7 bases between V and J, which are trimmed by 7 bases and 1 base respectively. The germline V gene (reference sequence) sets CDR1 to MNHNY and CDR2 to SVGAGI. Overall study outcomes, separate from this receptor: A TCR beta motif of fewer than 10 highly homologous amino acid variants appeared characteristic of blood from ankylosing spondylitis patients. The disease-linked clones showed a CD8+ phenotype and occurred at relatively low frequencies in peripheral blood. Some motif variants were previously reported in synovial fluid and blood of reactive arthritis patients, suggesting common disease-initiation mechanisms. The disease-linked clones were reported to be significantly enriched in matched synovial fluid samples from ankylosing spondylitis patients.

Sequencing instrument: Illumina HiSeq 2500. TCR beta libraries were prepared by quantitative 5'-RACE with molecular barcodes. The original pipeline was this. A new computational method based on a probabilistic model of VDJ rearrangement was used to identify disease-linked TCR variants. TCRdb reran the public reads through fastp at Q25 and MiXCR, keeping productive beta chains. Each CDR3 protein gets just one entry, which takes the most common genes and DNA from the rows behind it. These V and J calls derive from TCRdb rather than the authors' analysis. The sample table records about 540,000 distinct CDR3 sequences; over 9.5% of these occur just once. Together, the top ten hold under 7.5% of the sample.

This receptor was obtained from a male donor with ankylosing spondylitis. The rearrangement joined TRBV6-6 to TRBJ1-1, with the identity of the D gene unclear. Sequences were obtained from blood, either unsorted or a sorted T cell fraction (not recorded which). The nucleotide sequence is given as TGTGCCAGCAATCAAAAGAACACTGAAGCTTTCTTT. Translated, it gives CASNQKNTEAFF.